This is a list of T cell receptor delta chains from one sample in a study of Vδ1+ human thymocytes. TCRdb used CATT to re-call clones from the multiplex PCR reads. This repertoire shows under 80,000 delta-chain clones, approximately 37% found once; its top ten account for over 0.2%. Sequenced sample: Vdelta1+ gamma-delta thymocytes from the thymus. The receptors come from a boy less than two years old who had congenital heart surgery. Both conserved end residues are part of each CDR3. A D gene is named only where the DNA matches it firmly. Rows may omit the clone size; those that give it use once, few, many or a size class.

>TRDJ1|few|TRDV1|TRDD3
TGTGCTCTTGGGGAACTAGAGCCTACAGCTCGTACTGGGGGATACGCGAAACTCATCTTT
CALGELEPTARTGGYAKLIF
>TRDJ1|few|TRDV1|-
TGTGCTCTTGGGGAACTGGGTGGGGGCCCCACTAAACTCATCTTT
CALGELGGGPTKLIF
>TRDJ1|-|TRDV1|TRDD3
TGTGCTCTTGGGCATCTACATTCCCAACTAGGGGGATACAATTCCGATAAACTCATCTTT
CALGHLHSQLGGYNSDKLIF
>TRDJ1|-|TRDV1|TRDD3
TGTGCTCTTGGGGAACGCTGGGGGATACTGACCGATAAACTCATCTTT
CALGERWGILTDKLIF
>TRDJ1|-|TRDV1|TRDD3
TGTGCTCTTGGGGCCCCATTCCGGTACTGGGGGATACGCACCGATAAACTCATCTTT
CALGAPFRYWGIRTDKLIF
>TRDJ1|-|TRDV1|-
TGTGCTCTTGGGGAACTCTCCGAGTTATTTAAACTCATCTTT
CALGELSELFKLIF
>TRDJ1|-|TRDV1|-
TGTGCTCTTGGGGGACTCCCTCCTCACTACACCGATAAACTCATCTTT
CALGGLPPHYTDKLIF
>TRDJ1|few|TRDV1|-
TGTGCTCTTGGGAAACACGCCTTCCCCACCACCGATAAACTCATCTTT
CALGKHAFPTTDKLIF
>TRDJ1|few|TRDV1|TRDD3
TGTGCTCTTGGGGCCGATAAATTCTCTGACTGGGGGATAAGAGATAAACTCATCTTT
CALGADKFSDWGIRDKLIF
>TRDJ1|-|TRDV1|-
-
CALGLIWGTGGHNEYTDKLIF
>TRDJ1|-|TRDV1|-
TGTGCTCTTGGGGAATTCGGCCTTCCCCTCCCGGGTGGGGGAAACCCCGATAAACTCATCTTT
CALGEFGLPLPGGGNPDKLIF
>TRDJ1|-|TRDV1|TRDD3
TGTGCTCTTGGGGAAAGTTTTTTTCCTCGTACTGGGGTGAGGAGCGATAAACTCATCTTT
CALGESFFPRTGVRSDKLIF
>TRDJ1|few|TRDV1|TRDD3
TGTGCTCTTGGGGAACTAACCGGGGGATACCGCACCGATAAACTCATCTTT
CALGELTGGYRTDKLIF
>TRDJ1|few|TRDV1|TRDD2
TGTGCTCTTGGGGTCCCGCCTTCCTACCAGTTCGACACCGATAAACTCATCTTT
CALGVPPSYQFDTDKLIF
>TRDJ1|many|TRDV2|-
TGTGCCTGTGACCCGGTCCCAGCGGGGTTTAACACCGATAAACTCATCTTT
CACDPVPAGFNTDKLIF
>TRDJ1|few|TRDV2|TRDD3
TGTGCCTGTGACACCGGTGACTGGGGGATGCCCCTCACCGATAAACTCATCTTT
CACDTGDWGMPLTDKLIF
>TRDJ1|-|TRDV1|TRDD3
TGTGCTCTTGGGGAATTGTGGATGGGGGATAACTCCTACGATAAACTCATCTTT
CALGELWMGDNSYDKLIF
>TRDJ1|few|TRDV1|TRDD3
TGTGCTCTTGGGGAGCCGCTACGATTGGGGGATGAAACCGATAAACTCATCTTT
CALGEPLRLGDETDKLIF
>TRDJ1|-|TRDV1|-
TGTGCTCTTGGGGACCCTGGGCACCTACTCCAGGGTGGCGATAAACTCATCTTT
CALGDPGHLLQGGDKLIF
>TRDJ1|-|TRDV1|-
TGTGCTCTTGGGGACCCTCCCTTCGGTAGAGGTTCAATGCCAGGGGCCGCGTACACCGATAAACTCATCTTT
CALGDPPFGRGSMPGAAYTDKLIF
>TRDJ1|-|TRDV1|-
TGTGCTCTTGGGCTGAACATTGAATCGGAACTCATCTTT
CALGLNIESELIF
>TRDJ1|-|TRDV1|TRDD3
TGCGCTCTTGGGGAACTAGGTCCCTCCCTCAAGGGGACTGGGGGGAGTAAACTCATCTTT
CALGELGPSLKGTGGSKLIF
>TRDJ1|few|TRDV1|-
TGTGCTCTTGGGGAGGTTTTTCCTAGGGACGATACAATCCCTCCTTACACCGATAAACTCATCTTT
CALGEVFPRDDTIPPYTDKLIF
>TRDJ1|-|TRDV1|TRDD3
TGTGCTCTTGGGGAACGGATCCACAACCCTCGGGGCTGGGGGATATCGACATACACCGATAAACTCATCTTT
CALGERIHNPRGWGISTYTDKLIF
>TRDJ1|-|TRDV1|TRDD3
TGTGCTCTTGGGGAACCCCGGGTACTGGGGGACACCGATAAACTCATCTTT
CALGEPRVLGDTDKLIF
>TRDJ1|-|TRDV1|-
TGTGCTCTTGGGTCAACCTTCCTACGCCGGGGGATACGGAGCACCGATAAACTCATCTTT
CALGSTFLRRGIRSTDKLIF
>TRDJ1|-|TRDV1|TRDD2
TGTGCTCTTGGGGAACCTCCTTCCTTCCTACATAGTGGAGGATCTCTCACCGATAAACTCATCTTT
CALGEPPSFLHSGGSLTDKLIF
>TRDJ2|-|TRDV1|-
TGTGCTCTTGGGGAAAGGTCCTACCATGGGCCTTTACTGGCCGCACAACTCTTCTTT
CALGERSYHGPLLAAQLFF
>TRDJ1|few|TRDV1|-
TGTGCTCTTAAGATCCACCCCTACGAGTTGGGAACATCTTACACCGATAAACTCATCTTT
CALKIHPYELGTSYTDKLIF
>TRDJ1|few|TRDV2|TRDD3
TGTGCCCGTGACACCGCGTACTGGGGGATACAAACCATCAACACCGATAAACTCATCTTT
CARDTAYWGIQTINTDKLIF
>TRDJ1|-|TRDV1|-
TGTGCTCTTGGGCCCCCCCGGGGATCCCACACCGATAAACTCATCTTT
CALGPPRGSHTDKLIF
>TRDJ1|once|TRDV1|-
TGTGCTCTTGGGGAACTGTCTACCCTAACCGATAAACTCATCTTT
CALGELSTLTDKLIF
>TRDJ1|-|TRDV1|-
TGTGCTCTTGGGGAACAGCCTCCTCAAACCGATAAACTCATCTTT
CALGEQPPQTDKLIF
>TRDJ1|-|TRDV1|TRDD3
TGTGCTCTTGGGGAAGGGGCCGGGGGATACGCCGATAAACTCATCTTT
CALGEGAGGYADKLIF
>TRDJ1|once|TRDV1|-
TGTGCTCTTGGGGATACCCCAACCCCCTACACCGATAAACTCATCTTT
CALGDTPTPYTDKLIF
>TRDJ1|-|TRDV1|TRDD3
TGTGCTCTTGGGGAAGCTAATACTCGACTGGGGGATACGCGAAGCACCGATAAACTCATCTTT
CALGEANTRLGDTRSTDKLIF
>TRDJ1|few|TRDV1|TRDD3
TGTGCTCTTGGGGAACGGTTTCCTACACCCTGGGGGATTTCCACCGATAAACTCATCTTT
CALGERFPTPWGISTDKLIF
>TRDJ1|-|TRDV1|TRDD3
TGTGCTCTTGGGGAACTAGAGGCTCCTACTGATTACTGGGGGATACGGAGACTCATCTTT
CALGELEAPTDYWGIRRLIF
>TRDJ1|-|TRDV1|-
TGTGCTCTTGGGGACGTTGGGGGCGATAAACTCATCTTT
CALGDVGGDKLIF
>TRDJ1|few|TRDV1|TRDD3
TGTGCTCTTGGGGAACTAGTTCCAAGCATACTGGGGGATACTGGCGATAAACTCATCTTT
CALGELVPSILGDTGDKLIF
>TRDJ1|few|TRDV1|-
TGTGCTCTTGGGGAACCTAAGCTTCCCCCGGAGAGGGTGTTTCTCATCTTT
CALGEPKLPPERVFLIF
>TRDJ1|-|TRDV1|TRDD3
TGTGCTCTTGGGGAGCCTGGGGGATACACGGGTTTGTACACCGATAAACTCATCTTT
CALGEPGGYTGLYTDKLIF
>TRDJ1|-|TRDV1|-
TGTGCTCTGGGGGCAAAAACTGGCCACTGGGTCTTGTACACCGATAAACTCATCTTT
CALGAKTGHWVLYTDKLIF
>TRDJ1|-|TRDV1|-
TGTGCTCTTGGGGAACAGGACCTACTTGCTAGGGTGGGGAAACAACTCATCTTT
CALGEQDLLARVGKQLIF
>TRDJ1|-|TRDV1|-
TGTGCTCTTGGGGAACTTCAATGGTACACCGATAAACTCATCTTT
CALGELQWYTDKLIF
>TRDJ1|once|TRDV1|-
TGTGCTCTTGGGCCGGTCAGGGGTAGGGGGGACCCAAGTGGCCCCGATAAACTCATCTTT
CALGPVRGRGDPSGPDKLIF
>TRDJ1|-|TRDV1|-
TGTGCTCTTGGGGACCGGAATTCTTGGAGATTCCTGTACACCGATAAACTCATCTTT
CALGDRNSWRFLYTDKLIF
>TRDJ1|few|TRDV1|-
TGTGCTCTCACCCACTTCGGGTCCCTGTACACCGATAAACTCATCTTT
CALTHFGSLYTDKLIF
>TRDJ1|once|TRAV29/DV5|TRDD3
TGTTCCGCCATCGTTGTCGACGATTGGGGGTACTGGGGAGAACTCGATAAACTCATCTTT
CSAIVVDDWGYWGELDKLIF
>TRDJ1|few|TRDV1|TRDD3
TGTGCTCTTGGGGAACTTGGGCTACTCTGTACTGGGGGATGCACGAGGGGCACCGATAAACTCATCTTT
CALGELGLLCTGGCTRGTDKLIF